The clone carrying this TCR beta chain came up once. Its antigen remains unknown. Trimming removed 3 bases at V and 0 bases at J, with 15 bases between. The CDR3 is 17 amino acids. Sequencing was performed with immunoSEQ multiplex PCR; in TCRdb, only in-frame clones are kept and a portion is missing. Of 60,000 to 95,000 clones listed, about 88% are singletons. The sample originates from a study of OX40 agonist ivuxolimab in advanced cancers. Study-level results: CD8+ T cells were the subset that, on average, had more expanded clones than CD4+. Within 6 weeks, CD4+ and CD8+ blood T cells expanded clonally at 0.1 to 3.0 mg/kg. Part of the nonresponder group also had normalized T-cell clonal expansion that was low.

The sequencing here drew on CD4+ or CD8+ T cells sorted from blood, taken in a trial of the OX40 agonist ivuxolimab. This TCR came from an adult with an advanced solid tumor such as melanoma, head and neck, liver or kidney cancer. The genes are TRBV23-1 and TRBJ2-1; D may match TRBD1 or TRBD2 (5 bases each). TRBV23-1 has ORF status, its function being uncertain. The CDR3 sequence: CASSHPPGRSSYNEQFF. The CDR3 DNA reads TGCGCCAGCAGTCACCCTCCGGGACGGAGCTCCTACAATGAGCAGTTCTTC.